In its sample, the clone carrying this TCR beta chain was seen a few times. The data stem from a study of blood T cells in healthy people across ages. A sample-barcoded 5' primer and a J-beta primer mix were used in a second PCR of roughly 7 to 11 cycles. The authors tagged each cDNA molecule using a template-switch adaptor with 12 random nucleotides. A minimum of 2.5 million CDR3-containing paired-end reads was obtained for each sample. Via MiXCR, TCRdb re-called the 5' RACE reads, giving one row per CDR3 protein. The sample records about 930,000 distinct CDR3 sequences, 29% being singletons. V trimming: 6 bases; J trimming: 5 bases; junction bases outside the gene matches: 12. The length of the CDR3 is 14 residues. CDR1 is DFQATT, CDR2 SNEGSKA, per germline (reference sequence). The same data also contributed to another study, on T cells of mothers and their children. That publication notes: Sequencing revealed no T cell clones that were persistent and microchimeric.

Specimen: blood. This chain connects TRBV20-1 to TRBJ1-2; 7 bases line up with TRBD1. This clonotype was sampled from a woman in her thirties or forties in good health. DNA for the CDR3: TGCAGTGCACACCTAGGACAGGTTTGGTATGGCTACACCTTC. It codes for CSAHLGQVWYGYTF.